Presented here are 22 T cell receptor beta chains from one specimen sequenced in a study of T cells after yellow fever vaccination. Each CDR3 protein gets one entry after TCRdb re-called the 5' RACE reads with MiXCR. This sample has more than 300,000 distinct CDR3 sequences, with 9.5% to 12% found just once. The specimen was CD4+ T cells sorted from PBMCs, collected 45 days after the yellow fever booster vaccination. The origin of the receptors is a man aged 18-30 years who received the YFV17D yellow fever vaccine.

This clonotype was detected only a few times. The chain uses TRBV6-5 and TRBJ2-2; no clear D gene. CDR1 MNHEY and CDR2 SVGAGI come from the germline V gene. This CDR3 is 15 amino acids long. The germline V and J ends were trimmed by 0 bases and 1 base, with 6 bases remaining between them. CDR3 DNA: TGTGCCAGCAGTTACTCGACACAGAACACCGGGGAGCTGTTTTTT. It is translated as CASSYSTQNTGELFF.

This chain links TRBV18 with TRBJ2-7; the D gene is possibly TRBD1 (6 bases). Germline lookup yields CDR1 KGHSH and CDR2 LQKENI. With 0 bases removed from V and 4 bases from J, the gap between germline ends came to 10 bases. This CDR3 region has 14 residues. CDR3 DNA sequence: TGTGCCAGCTCACCACCAGGACAGATATACGAGCAGTACTTC. Translating it yields CASSPPGQIYEQYF.

This clonotype has just a few counts. This chain connects TRBV29-1 to TRBJ1-2; no reliable D call. Looked up from germline, CDR1 is SQVTM and CDR2 is ANQGSEA. The CDR3 totals 14 residues. Trimming removed 0 bases at V and 3 bases at J, with 11 bases between. The CDR3 sequence is CSVEDPGSHYGYTF. CDR3 bases: TGCAGCGTTGAAGATCCGGGTTCACACTATGGCTACACCTTC.

V is TRBV5-1 and J is TRBJ1-6, with 8 bases lining up with TRBD1. The CDR3 runs to 14 residues. V was clipped by 0 bases and J by 11 bases; unmatched bases: 4. In germline, CDR1 is SGHRS, CDR2 YFSETQ. The CDR3, as DNA: TGCGCCAGCAGCTTGGACAGGGGGGGAACACCCCTCCACTTT. Its protein product is CASSLDRGGTPLHF. The complete variable domain, with remaining parts taken from reference TRBV5-1 and TRBJ1-6, reads KAGVTQTPRYLIKTRGQQVTLSCSPISGHRSVSWYQQTPGQGLQFLFEYFSETQRNKGNFPGRFSGRQFSNSRSEMNVSTLELGDSALYLCASSLDRGGTPLHFGNGTRLTVT.

This clonotype was seen a handful of times. CDR3 loop: CASSRYRGLDVYEQYV. The CDR3 nucleotides read TGTGCCAGCAGCAGATACAGGGGGCTGGATGTGTACGAGCAGTACGTC. The rearrangement joins TRBV6-4 to TRBJ2-7, with 9 nucleotides matching TRBD1. Germline values: CDR1 MRHNA, CDR2 SNTAGT. The junction had 13 bases not matched to a gene; V was cut back by 6 bases and J by 4 bases. The CDR3 has 16 amino acids.

The chain combines TRBV20-1 with TRBJ2-1; no definite D call. V lost 3 bases, J lost 0 bases, and 9 bases lay in between. Germline values: CDR1 DFQATT, CDR2 SNEGSKA (reference sequence). CDR3 size: 14 residues. The CDR3 loop reads CSASWVSSYNEQFF. The CDR3 DNA reads TGCAGTGCTAGCTGGGTCAGCTCCTACAATGAGCAGTTCTTC.

The chain couples TRBV7-9 to TRBJ2-7; 8 bases agree with TRBD1. V shed 8 bases and J 1 base; nucleotides not matched to a gene: 4. The V gene's germline CDR1 is SEHNR and CDR2 FQNEAQ (reference sequence). The CDR3 is 13 residues long. CDR3 sequence (DNA): TGTGCCAGCGCCACAGGGGGGTCCTACGAGCAGTACGTC. It is translated as CASATGGSYEQYV.

The table lists this clonotype with a few counts. The chain uses TRBV5-1 and TRBJ2-7, with a possible D match to TRBD1 (6 bases). The CDR3 contains 15 residues. Looked up from germline, CDR1 is SGHRS and CDR2 is YFSETQ. The V end was cut by 3 bases, the J end by 4 bases, with 17 bases between. The chain's CDR3 is CASSSLPGHYYEQYF. For the CDR3, the DNA is TGCGCCAGCAGCTCCCTACCGGGACACTATTACGAGCAGTACTTC.

This chain links TRBV25-1 with TRBJ2-7, with D hard to call. Germline V gene lookup returns CDR1 MGHDK and CDR2 SYGVNS. CDR3 length: 13 residues. Trimming removed 6 bases from V and 0 bases from J, with 9 bases in between. CDR3 in amino acids: CASSDKSSYEQYF. CDR3 nucleotides: TGTGCCAGCAGCGACAAGAGCTCCTACGAGCAGTACTTC.

This clonotype was seen a few times. CDR3: CASSYRRTREDTEAFF. CDR3 in DNA: TGTGCCAGCAGTTATCGTAGGACACGCGAGGACACTGAAGCTTTCTTT. The chain links TRBV6-1 to TRBJ1-1, with a possible D match to TRBD1 (5 bases). CDR1 and CDR2 from the germline V gene are MNHNS and SASEGT. V was clipped by 5 bases and J by 3 bases, with 19 bases between them. The CDR3 sequence is 16 residues long.

This clonotype was counted between two and nine times. The V and J genes are TRBV10-3 and TRBJ1-2; no firm D call. Trimming stripped 6 bases from V and 4 bases from J, with 12 bases between. Germline CDR1 is ENHRY and CDR2 is SYGVKD. This CDR3 contains 13 residues. CDR3 in amino acids: CAIRATDVYGYTF. CDR3 nucleotide sequence: TGTGCCATCAGGGCCACAGACGTCTATGGCTACACCTTC.

This clonotype was counted between two and nine times. This chain links TRBV11-2 with TRBJ1-6, with D unresolved. Per the germline V gene, CDR1 is SGHAT and CDR2 is FQNNGV. Trimming cost V 3 bases and J 8 bases, with 11 bases left between them. This CDR3 is 14 amino acids long. The CDR3 region is CASSFRQSYSPLHF. CDR3 sequence (DNA): TGTGCCAGCAGCTTTAGGCAGTCCTATTCACCCCTCCACTTT.

This chain joins TRBV5-6 and TRBJ2-2; D is perhaps TRBD1 (5 bases). This CDR3 spans 16 amino acids. Trimming removed 3 bases at V and 0 bases at J, with 12 bases between. The V gene's germline CDR1 is SGHDT and CDR2 YYEEEE. Here the CDR3 DNA reads TGTGCCAGCAGCTCCTACAGGCTCGCGAACACCGGGGAGCTGTTTTTT. This encodes CASSSYRLANTGELFF. Supplemented by reference TRBV5-6 and TRBJ2-2, the full variable domain reads DAGVTQSPTHLIKTRGQQVTLRCSPKSGHDTVSWYQQALGQGPQFIFQYYEEEERQRGNFPDRFSGHQFPNYSSELNVNALLLGDSALYLCASSSYRLANTGELFFGEGSRLTVL.

This chain uses TRBV5-1 with TRBJ2-5; 7 bases agree with TRBD1. V shed 4 bases, J shed 3 bases, and the junction held 9 bases outside the gene matches. The CDR3 loop spans 15 amino acids. Per germline, CDR1 SGHRS and CDR2 YFSETQ. The CDR3 spells CASSPGQRKEETQYF. CDR3 in DNA: TGCGCCAGCAGCCCGGGACAGCGAAAGGAAGAGACCCAGTACTTC.

The chain combines TRBV10-3 with TRBJ2-7; D is perhaps TRBD2 (5 bases). This CDR3 region has 13 residues. Germline values: CDR1 ENHRY, CDR2 SYGVKD. Trimming took off 3 bases at V and 5 bases at J, with 11 bases between the two ends. CDR3 sequence reads: CAISDPSRDEQYF. CDR3 nucleotides: TGTGCCATCAGTGACCCTTCGAGGGACGAGCAGTACTTC.

The V gene is TRBV12-3 or TRBV12-4, the J gene TRBJ1-6; 9 bases align to TRBD1. Trimming cost V 7 bases and J 7 bases; bases outside gene matches: 5. This CDR3 region has 14 residues. CDR3 loop: CASTWGTGNSPLHF. DNA for the CDR3: TGTGCCAGCACCTGGGGGACAGGGAATTCACCCCTCCACTTT.

Ten or more counts support this clonotype. V is TRBV5-1 and J is TRBJ2-2; D gene unclear. V was shortened by 3 bases and J by 7 bases, with 13 bases between the two germline ends. The germline V gene encodes CDR1 SGHRS and CDR2 YFSETQ. The CDR3 is made up of 14 amino acids. For the CDR3, the DNA is TGCGCCAGCAGCTCCATATTGAAGGGCGGGGAGCTGTTTTTT. Translated, it gives CASSSILKGGELFF.

This clonotype was detected a few times. This rearrangement joins TRBV3-1 to TRBJ1-1; D possibly corresponds to TRBD1 (5 bases). V dropped 0 bases and J dropped 0 bases, with 23 bases sitting between them. The length of the CDR3 is 20 residues. The germline gives CDR1 LGHDT, CDR2 YNNKEL (reference sequence). The CDR3 DNA follows: TGTGCCAGCAGCCAAGATTTTAAAGTGGAGACAGTCGCAGTGAACACTGAAGCTTTCTTT. Translation: CASSQDFKVETVAVNTEAFF.

The CDR3 region has the DNA TGCGCCAGCAGCTTGCTGCGGGGGCAGGCAGATACGCAGTATTTT. This encodes CASSLLRGQADTQYF. This chain connects TRBV5-1 to TRBJ2-3; tentative D call: TRBD2 (7 bases). In germline, CDR1 is SGHRS, CDR2 YFSETQ. Trimming shortened V by 1 base and J by 4 bases, and 13 bases separated the two germline ends. The CDR3 is made up of 15 amino acids.

The chain joins TRBV20-1 to TRBJ2-1; D unresolved. The CDR3 is 12 amino acids. Germline V CDR1 and CDR2: DFQATT, SNEGSKA (reference sequence). The V gene lost 5 bases and the J gene lost 9 bases, with 14 bases spanning the gap. In DNA form, the CDR3 reads TGCAGTGCTCCCGATCAGACGGTTGAGCAGTTCTTC. It specifies CSAPDQTVEQFF.

The chain joins TRBV29-1 to TRBJ1-5; TRBD1 aligns across 11 bases. The V gene's germline CDR1 is SQVTM and CDR2 ANQGSEA. The CDR3 contains 14 residues. V lost 6 bases to trimming and J lost 4 bases; unmatched junction nucleotides: 5. The CDR3 coding sequence is TGCAGCGTCGCCGGGACAGGGGGGAATCAGCCCCAGCATTTT. It codes for CSVAGTGGNQPQHF.

This clonotype was observed many times. The V gene is TRBV9, the J gene TRBJ2-4; 10 bases line up with TRBD1. The length of the CDR3 is 16 residues. Germline CDR1 and CDR2: SGDLS and YYNGEE. V lost 4 bases, J lost 6 bases, and 10 bases stayed unmatched. For the CDR3, the DNA is TGTGCCAGCAGCCCATACCCGACAGGGGGCGGAAACATTCAGTACTTC. Its protein product is CASSPYPTGGGNIQYF.